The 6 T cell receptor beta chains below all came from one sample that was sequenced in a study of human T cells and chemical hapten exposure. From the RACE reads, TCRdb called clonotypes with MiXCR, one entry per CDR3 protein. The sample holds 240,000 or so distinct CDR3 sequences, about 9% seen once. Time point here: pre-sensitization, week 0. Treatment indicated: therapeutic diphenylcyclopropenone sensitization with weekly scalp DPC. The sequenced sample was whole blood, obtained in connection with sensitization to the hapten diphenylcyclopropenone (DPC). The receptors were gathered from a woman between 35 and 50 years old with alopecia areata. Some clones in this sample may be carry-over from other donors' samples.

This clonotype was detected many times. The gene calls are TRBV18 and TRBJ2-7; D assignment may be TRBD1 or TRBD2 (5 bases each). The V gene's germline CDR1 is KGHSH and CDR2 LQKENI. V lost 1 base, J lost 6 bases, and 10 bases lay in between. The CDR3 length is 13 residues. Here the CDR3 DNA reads TGTGCCAGCTCACCACGGGACGGTGGCGAGCAGTACTTC. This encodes CASSPRDGGEQYF. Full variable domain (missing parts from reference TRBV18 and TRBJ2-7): NAGVMQNPRHLVRRRGQEARLRCSPMKGHSHVYWYRQLPEEGLKFMVYLQKENIIDESGMPKERFSAEFPKEGPSILRIQQVVRGDSAAYFCASSPRDGGEQYFGPGTRLTVT.

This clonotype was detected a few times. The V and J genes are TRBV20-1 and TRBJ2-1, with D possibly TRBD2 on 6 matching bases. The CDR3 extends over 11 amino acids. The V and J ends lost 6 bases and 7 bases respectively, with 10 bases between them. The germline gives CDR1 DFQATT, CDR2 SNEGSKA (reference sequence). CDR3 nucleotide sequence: TGCAGTGCCGTGGGACTTAATGAGCAGTTCTTC. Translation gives CSAVGLNEQFF.

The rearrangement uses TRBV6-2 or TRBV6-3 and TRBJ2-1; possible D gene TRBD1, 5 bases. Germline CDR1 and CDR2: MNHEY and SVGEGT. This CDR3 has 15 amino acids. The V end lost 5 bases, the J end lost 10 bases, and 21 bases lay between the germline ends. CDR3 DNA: TGTGCCAGCAGTCCCCACGGACAAGCCCTTTGGGAGCAGTTCTTC. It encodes CASSPHGQALWEQFF.

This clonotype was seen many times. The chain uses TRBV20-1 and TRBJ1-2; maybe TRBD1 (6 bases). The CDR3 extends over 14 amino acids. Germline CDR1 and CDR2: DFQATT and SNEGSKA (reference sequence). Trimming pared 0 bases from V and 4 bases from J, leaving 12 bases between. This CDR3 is CSARDTDSFYGYTF. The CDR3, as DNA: TGCAGTGCTAGAGACACGGACAGCTTCTATGGCTACACCTTC.

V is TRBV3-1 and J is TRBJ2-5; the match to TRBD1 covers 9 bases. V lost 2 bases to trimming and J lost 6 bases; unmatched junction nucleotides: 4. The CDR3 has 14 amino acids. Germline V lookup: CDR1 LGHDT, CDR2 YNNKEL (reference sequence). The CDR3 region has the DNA TGTGCCAGCAGCCAATTGGGACAGGGAAAGACCCAGTACTTC. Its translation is CASSQLGQGKTQYF.

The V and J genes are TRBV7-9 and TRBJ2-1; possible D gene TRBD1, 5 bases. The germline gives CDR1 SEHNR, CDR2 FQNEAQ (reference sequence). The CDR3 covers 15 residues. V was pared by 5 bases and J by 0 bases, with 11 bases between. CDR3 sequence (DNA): TGTGCCAGCAGCCGAGACAGCCACTCCTACAATGAGCAGTTCTTC. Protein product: CASSRDSHSYNEQFF.